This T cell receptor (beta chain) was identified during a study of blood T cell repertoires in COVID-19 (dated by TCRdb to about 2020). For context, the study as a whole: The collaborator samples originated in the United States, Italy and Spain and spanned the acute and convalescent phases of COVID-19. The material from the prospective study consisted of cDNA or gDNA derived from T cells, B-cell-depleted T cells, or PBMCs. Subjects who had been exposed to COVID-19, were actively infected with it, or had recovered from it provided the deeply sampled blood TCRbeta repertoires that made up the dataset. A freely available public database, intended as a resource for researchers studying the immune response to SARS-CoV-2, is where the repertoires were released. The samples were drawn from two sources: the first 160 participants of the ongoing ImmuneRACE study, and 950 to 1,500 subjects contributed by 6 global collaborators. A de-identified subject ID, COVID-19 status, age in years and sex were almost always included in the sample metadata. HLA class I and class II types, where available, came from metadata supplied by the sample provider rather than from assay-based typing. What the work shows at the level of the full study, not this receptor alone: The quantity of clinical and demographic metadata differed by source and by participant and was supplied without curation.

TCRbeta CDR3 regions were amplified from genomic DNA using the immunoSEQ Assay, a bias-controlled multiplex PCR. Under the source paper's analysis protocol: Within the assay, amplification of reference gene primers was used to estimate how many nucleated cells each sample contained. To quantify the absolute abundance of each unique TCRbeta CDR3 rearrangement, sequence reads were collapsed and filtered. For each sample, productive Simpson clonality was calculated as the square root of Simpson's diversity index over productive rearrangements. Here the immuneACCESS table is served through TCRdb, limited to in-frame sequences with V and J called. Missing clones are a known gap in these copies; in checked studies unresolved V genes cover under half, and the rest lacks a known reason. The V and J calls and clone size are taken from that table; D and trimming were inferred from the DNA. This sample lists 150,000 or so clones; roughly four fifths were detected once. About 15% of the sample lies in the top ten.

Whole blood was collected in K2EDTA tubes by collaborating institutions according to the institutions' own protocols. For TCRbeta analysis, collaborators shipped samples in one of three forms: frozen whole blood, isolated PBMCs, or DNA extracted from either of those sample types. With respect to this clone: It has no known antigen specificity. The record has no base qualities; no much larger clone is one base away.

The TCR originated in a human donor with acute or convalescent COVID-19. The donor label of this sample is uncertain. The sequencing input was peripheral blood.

The CDR3 protein: CASGKQGPSGNTIYF. The DNA sequence follows: TGTGCCAGCGGAAAACAGGGGCCTTCTGGAAACACCATATATTTT. In this chain, TRBV6-5 is recombined with TRBJ1-3; TRBD1 lines up with 7 middle nucleotides. Trimming takes 8 bases off V and 1 base off J; junction bases not matched to a gene: 8. The germline V gene yields MNHEY for CDR1 and SVGAGI for CDR2. Its CDR3 holds 15 amino acids, cysteine through phenylalanine. The kept DNA is CDR3 alone, 45 bases in frame from the first base.